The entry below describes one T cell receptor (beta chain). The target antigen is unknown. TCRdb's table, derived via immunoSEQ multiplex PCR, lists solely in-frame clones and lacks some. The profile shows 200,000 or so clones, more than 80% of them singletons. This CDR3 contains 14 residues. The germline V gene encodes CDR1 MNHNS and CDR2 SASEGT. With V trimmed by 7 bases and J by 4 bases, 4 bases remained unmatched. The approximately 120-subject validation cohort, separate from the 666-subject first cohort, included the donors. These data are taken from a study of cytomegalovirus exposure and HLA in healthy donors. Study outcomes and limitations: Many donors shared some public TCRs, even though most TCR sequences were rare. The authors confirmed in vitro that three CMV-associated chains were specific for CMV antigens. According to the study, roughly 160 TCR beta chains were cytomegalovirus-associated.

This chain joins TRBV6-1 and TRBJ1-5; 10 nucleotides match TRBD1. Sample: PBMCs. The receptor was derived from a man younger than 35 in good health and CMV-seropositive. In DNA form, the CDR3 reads TGTGCCAGCAACCGGGACAGGGGAAATCAGCCCCAGCATTTT. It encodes CASNRDRGNQPQHF.